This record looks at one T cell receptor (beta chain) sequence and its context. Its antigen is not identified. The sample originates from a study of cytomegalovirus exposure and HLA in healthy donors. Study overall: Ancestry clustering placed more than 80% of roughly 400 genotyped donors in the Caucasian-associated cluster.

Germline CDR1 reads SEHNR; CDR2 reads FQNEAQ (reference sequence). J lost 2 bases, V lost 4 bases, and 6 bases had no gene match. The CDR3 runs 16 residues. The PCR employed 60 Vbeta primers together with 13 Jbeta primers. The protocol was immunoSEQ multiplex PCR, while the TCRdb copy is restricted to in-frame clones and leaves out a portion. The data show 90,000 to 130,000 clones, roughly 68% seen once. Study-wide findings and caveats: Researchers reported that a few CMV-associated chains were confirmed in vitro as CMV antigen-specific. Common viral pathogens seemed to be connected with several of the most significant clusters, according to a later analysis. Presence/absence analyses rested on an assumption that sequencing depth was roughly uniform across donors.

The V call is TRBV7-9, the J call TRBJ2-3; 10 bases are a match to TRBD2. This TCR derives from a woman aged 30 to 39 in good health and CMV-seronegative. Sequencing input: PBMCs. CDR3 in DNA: TGTGCCAGCAGCTCCTTACTAGCGGGGCACACAGATACGCAGTATTTT. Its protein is CASSSLLAGHTDTQYF.